This entry is about one T cell receptor (beta chain). Its specificity is not known. The timepoints at which blood was sampled were baseline, cycle 4 day 1, and cycle 7 day 1. This entry belongs to a study of OX40 agonist ivuxolimab in advanced cancers. Study-level background: While on treatment, patients had intravenous ivuxolimab at 0.01 to 10 mg/kg every 2 weeks. The study reported partial responses in three patients: one hepatocellular carcinoma, two cutaneous melanoma. The study, taken as a whole, reports: Individuals who were partial responders at 0.1-3.0 mg/kg had clonal expansion that ranked among the lowest.

Only in-frame clones appear in the TCRdb table, and some are missing; sequencing was by immunoSEQ multiplex PCR. The repertoire holds around 150,000 clones, with about 93% as singletons. Specimen: CD4+ or CD8+ T cells sorted from blood, collected in a trial of the OX40 agonist ivuxolimab. This TCR came from an adult with an advanced solid tumor such as melanoma, head and neck, liver or kidney cancer.

The CDR3 nucleotides read TGTGCCAGCAGCTTAGGGGCGGGGGGTTACCATTACGAGCAGTACTTC. This encodes CASSLGAGGYHYEQYF. The chain recombines TRBV7-9 with TRBJ2-7; TRBD2 matches at 8 bases. CDR1 and CDR2 (germline): SEHNR, FQNEAQ (reference sequence). This CDR3 has 16 amino acids. V lost 1 base to trimming and J lost 4 bases; unmatched junction nucleotides: 9.